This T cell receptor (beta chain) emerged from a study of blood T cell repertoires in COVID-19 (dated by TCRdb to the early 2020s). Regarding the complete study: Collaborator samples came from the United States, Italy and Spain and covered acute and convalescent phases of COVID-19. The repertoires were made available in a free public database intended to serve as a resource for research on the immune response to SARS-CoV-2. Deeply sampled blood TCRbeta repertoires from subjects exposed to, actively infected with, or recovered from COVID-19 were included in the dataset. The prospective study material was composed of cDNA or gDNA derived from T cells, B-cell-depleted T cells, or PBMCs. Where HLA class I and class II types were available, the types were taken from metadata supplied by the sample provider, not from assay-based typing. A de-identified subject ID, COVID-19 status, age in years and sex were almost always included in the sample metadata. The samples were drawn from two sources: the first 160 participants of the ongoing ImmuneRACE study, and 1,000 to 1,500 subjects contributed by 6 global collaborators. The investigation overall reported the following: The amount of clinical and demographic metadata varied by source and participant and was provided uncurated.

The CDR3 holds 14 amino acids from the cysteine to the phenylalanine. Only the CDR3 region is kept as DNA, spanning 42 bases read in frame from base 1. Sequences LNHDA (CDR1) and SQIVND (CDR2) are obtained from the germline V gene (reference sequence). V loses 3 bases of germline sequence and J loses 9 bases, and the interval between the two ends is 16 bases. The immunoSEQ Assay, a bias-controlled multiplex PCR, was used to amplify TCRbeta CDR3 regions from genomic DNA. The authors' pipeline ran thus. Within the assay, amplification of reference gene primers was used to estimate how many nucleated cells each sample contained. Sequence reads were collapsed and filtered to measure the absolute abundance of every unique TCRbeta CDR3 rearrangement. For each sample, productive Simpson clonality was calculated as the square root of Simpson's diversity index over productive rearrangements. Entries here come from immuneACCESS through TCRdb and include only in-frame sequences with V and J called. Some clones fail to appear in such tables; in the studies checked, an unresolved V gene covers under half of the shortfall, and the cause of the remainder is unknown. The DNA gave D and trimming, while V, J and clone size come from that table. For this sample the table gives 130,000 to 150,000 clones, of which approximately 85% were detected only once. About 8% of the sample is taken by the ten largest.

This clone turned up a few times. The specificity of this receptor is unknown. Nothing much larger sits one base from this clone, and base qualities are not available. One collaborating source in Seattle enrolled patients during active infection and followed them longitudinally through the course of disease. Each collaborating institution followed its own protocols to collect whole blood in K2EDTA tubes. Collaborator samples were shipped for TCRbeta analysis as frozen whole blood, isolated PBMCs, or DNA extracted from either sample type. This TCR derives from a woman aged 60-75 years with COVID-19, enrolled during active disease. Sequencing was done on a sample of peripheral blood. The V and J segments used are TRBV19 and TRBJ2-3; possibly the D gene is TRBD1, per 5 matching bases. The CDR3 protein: CASSISHGAPTQYF. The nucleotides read TGTGCCAGTAGTATTAGTCATGGGGCCCCGACGCAGTATTTT.